A single sample is the source of the 26 T cell receptor beta chains below, sequenced in a study of cytomegalovirus exposure and HLA in healthy donors. Data came from immunoSEQ multiplex PCR; TCRdb stores just in-frame clones and leaves some out. The sample lists roughly 190,000 clones; roughly nine tenths were seen once. Sample: PBMCs. The receptors shown here come from a man aged 25 to 40 in good health and CMV-seropositive.

The gene calls are TRBV6-6 and TRBJ1-5, with D possibly TRBD1 on 5 matching bases. This CDR3 has 15 amino acids. Germline CDR1 is MNHNY and CDR2 is SVGAGI (reference sequence). Trimming pared 9 bases from V and 0 bases from J, leaving 15 bases between. CDR3 nucleotides: TGTGCCAGTGGGCAGGGCGGTAATAGCAATCAGCCCCAGCATTTT. Its protein product is CASGQGGNSNQPQHF.

This chain connects TRBV28 to TRBJ1-5; tentatively, D is TRBD1 (5 bases). The V gene lost 5 bases and the J gene lost 7 bases, with 12 bases spanning the gap. From germline, CDR1 is MDHEN and CDR2 SYDVKM. CDR3 size: 13 residues. DNA for the CDR3: TGTGCCAGCAGTACTCAGGGTTTACAGCCCCAGCATTTT. Its protein product is CASSTQGLQPQHF.

This clone was seen only once. This chain uses TRBV5-1 with TRBJ1-3; D unresolved. Trimming took off 0 bases at V and 0 bases at J, with 13 bases between the two ends. Germline V lookup: CDR1 SGHRS, CDR2 YFSETQ. The CDR3 spans 17 residues. CDR3 bases: TGCGCCAGCAGCTTGGTTACGGGATGGGCCTCTGGAAACACCATATATTTT. Amino acids: CASSLVTGWASGNTIYF.

The rearrangement joins TRBV7-9 to TRBJ1-2, with D tentatively TRBD1 (6 bases). With 4 bases removed from V and 4 bases from J, the gap between germline ends came to 22 bases. Germline loops: CDR1 SEHNR, CDR2 FQNEAQ (reference sequence). There are 17 residues in the CDR3. CDR3 amino acids: CASSSTFENREGYGYTF. As DNA, the CDR3 is TGTGCCAGCAGCTCAACATTCGAAAACAGGGAGGGCTATGGCTACACCTTC.

The chain is built from TRBV6-6 and TRBJ2-7; D is uncertain. Trimming left V 7 bases short and J 0 bases short, with 13 bases between. Germline values: CDR1 MNHNY, CDR2 SVGAGI (reference sequence). The CDR3 contains 14 residues. Written as DNA, the CDR3 is TGTGCCAGCACCCAAAGTATGAGCTCCTACGAGCAGTACTTC. The encoded protein is CASTQSMSSYEQYF.

A single count supports this clone. The chain has TRBV5-1 and TRBJ2-3; D possibly corresponds to TRBD2 (5 bases). The CDR3 runs to 16 residues. Germline V gene data show CDR1 as SGHRS and CDR2 as YFSETQ. V lost 0 bases and J lost 3, with 14 bases in between. CDR3 amino acids: CASSLDLGVVTDTQYF. The CDR3 bases are TGCGCCAGCAGCTTGGATCTCGGGGTGGTAACAGATACGCAGTATTTT. Complete variable domain (other parts from reference TRBV5-1 and TRBJ2-3): KAGVTQTPRYLIKTRGQQVTLSCSPISGHRSVSWYQQTPGQGLQFLFEYFSETQRNKGNFPGRFSGRQFSNSRSEMNVSTLELGDSALYLCASSLDLGVVTDTQYFGPGTRLTVL.

This chain uses TRBV19 with TRBJ1-5, with 8 bases that match TRBD1. Germline lookup yields CDR1 LNHDA and CDR2 SQIVND (reference sequence). The CDR3 is 15 residues long. The junction had 7 bases not matched to a gene; V was cut back by 4 bases and J by 5 bases. The CDR3 region has the DNA TGTGCCAGTAGTAATCACAGGGGGATCGATCAGCCCCAGCATTTT. Its protein product is CASSNHRGIDQPQHF.

This chain links TRBV7-9 with TRBJ2-1; D is perhaps TRBD1 or TRBD2 (5 bases each). The germline V gene has CDR1 SEHNR and CDR2 FQNEAQ (reference sequence). This CDR3 is 15 amino acids long. The V gene lost 3 bases and the J gene lost 8 bases, with 17 bases spanning the gap. The CDR3, as DNA: TGTGCCAGCAGCTTTCTTCGGGATCTAGGGGATGAGCAGTTCTTC. Translating gives CASSFLRDLGDEQFF.

CDR3 residues: CSVEPMGRTDTQYF. CDR3 bases: TGCAGCGTTGAACCCATGGGGAGGACCGATACGCAGTATTTT. The J gene is TRBJ2-3, the V gene TRBV29-1; D is possibly TRBD2 (6 bases). Looked up from germline, CDR1 is SQVTM and CDR2 is ANQGSEA. The CDR3 runs 14 residues. V lost 2 bases to trimming and J lost 6 bases, with 15 bases between them.

The V gene is TRBV6-1, the J gene TRBJ1-3; tentatively, D is TRBD1 (5 bases). Germline V gives CDR1 MNHNS, CDR2 SASEGT. This CDR3 is built from 15 residues. V dropped 6 bases and J dropped 0 bases, with 12 bases sitting between them. CDR3 amino acids: CASRFDRDSGNTIYF. CDR3 sequence (DNA): TGTGCCAGCAGGTTTGACAGAGACTCTGGAAACACCATATATTTT.

The CDR3 loop is CAWLPGASPYEQYF. CDR3 nucleotides: TGTGCCTGGCTGCCCGGGGCAAGTCCCTACGAGCAGTACTTC. The chain is built from TRBV30 and TRBJ2-7; possibly TRBD1 or TRBD2 for D (5 bases each). The CDR3 consists of 14 residues. The V and J ends lost 5 bases and 2 bases respectively, with 16 bases between them. Germline CDR1 GTSNPN, CDR2 SVGIG (reference sequence).

The V call is TRBV2, the J call TRBJ2-2, with 8 bases that match TRBD2. CDR3 size: 18 residues. Germline trimming cut 0 bases from V and 3 bases from J; bases unmatched to any gene: 9. Germline V gives CDR1 SNHLY, CDR2 FYNNEI. This CDR3 is CASSEAGSGGHYTGELFF. The CDR3 bases are TGTGCCAGCAGTGAAGCAGGCAGCGGGGGACATTACACCGGGGAGCTGTTTTTT. Based on the CDR3 plus reference TRBV2 and TRBJ2-2, the full variable domain is EPEVTQTPSHQVTQMGQEVILRCVPISNHLYFYWYRQILGQKVEFLVSFYNNEISEKSEIFDDQFSVERPDGSNFTLKIRSTKLEDSAMYFCASSEAGSGGHYTGELFFGEGSRLTVL.

This sequence joins TRBV25-1 and TRBJ2-3; perhaps TRBD2 as D (5 bases). The CDR3 runs to 14 residues. The germline CDR1 and CDR2 sequences are MGHDK and SYGVNS. The V end was cut by 4 bases, the J end by 5 bases, with 13 bases between. The chain's CDR3 is CASSVVGGGDTQYF. In DNA, the CDR3 is TGTGCCAGCAGTGTCGTGGGCGGAGGAGATACGCAGTATTTT.

The CDR3 sequence: CASSGGRKAGGGETQYF. The CDR3 coding sequence is TGTGCCAGCAGTGGGGGTAGAAAAGCGGGAGGCGGAGAGACCCAGTACTTC. This chain uses TRBV2 with TRBJ2-5, with 9 bases aligning to TRBD2. The junction had 13 bases not matched to a gene; V was cut back by 4 bases and J by 4 bases. The germline CDR1 and CDR2 sequences are SNHLY and FYNNEI. The CDR3 spans 17 residues. The full variable domain, with the rest looked up from reference TRBV2 and TRBJ2-5, is EPEVTQTPSHQVTQMGQEVILRCVPISNHLYFYWYRQILGQKVEFLVSFYNNEISEKSEIFDDQFSVERPDGSNFTLKIRSTKLEDSAMYFCASSGGRKAGGGETQYFGPGTRLLVL.

The rearrangement links TRBV5-4 to TRBJ2-7; 7 positions match TRBD2. Unmatched junction bases numbered 12, after V lost 4 bases and J lost 2 bases. Germline assignment: CDR1 SGHNT and CDR2 YYREEE (reference sequence). The length of the CDR3 is 16 residues. The CDR3 here is CASSRGGAPRTYEQYF. The CDR3 DNA is TGTGCCAGCAGCAGGGGAGGGGCTCCCCGAACCTACGAGCAGTACTTC.

This chain's CDR3 is CAISDGKREEVHEQYF. As DNA, the CDR3 is TGTGCCATCAGTGATGGTAAGCGGGAGGAGGTCCACGAGCAGTACTTC. The chain couples TRBV10-3 to TRBJ2-7, with 9 nucleotides matching TRBD2. With 3 bases clipped from V and 5 bases from J, the junction kept 11 bases outside the gene matches. The CDR3 runs 16 residues. Per the germline V gene, CDR1 is ENHRY and CDR2 is SYGVKD.

This chain connects TRBV10-3 to TRBJ2-3; TRBD2 matches at 7 bases. The CDR3 is made up of 16 amino acids. The germline CDR1 and CDR2 sequences are ENHRY and SYGVKD. V dropped 0 bases and J dropped 4; count of bases not matched to a gene: 7. The CDR3 DNA sequence: TGTGCCATCAGTGAGTCAAGCGGGACCTTCCCAGATACGCAGTATTTT. This translates into CAISESSGTFPDTQYF.

This chain links TRBV11-3 with TRBJ1-1; no reliable D call. There are 14 residues in the CDR3. V lost 7 bases and J 1 base, leaving 13 bases between the germline ends. CDR1 and CDR2 (germline): SGHNT, YENEEA. CDR3 sequence (DNA): TGTGCCAGCACCGTCCCGGGAGGGAACACTGAAGCTTTCTTT. As protein: CASTVPGGNTEAFF.

There are a few counts of this clone. The chain is built from TRBV7-6 and TRBJ2-6; D gene ambiguous. V dropped 1 base and J dropped 2 bases, with 6 bases sitting between them. CDR1 SGHVS and CDR2 FNYEAQ come from the germline V gene. The length of the CDR3 is 15 residues. The CDR3 here is CASSLVGAGANVLTF. The DNA for the CDR3 is TGTGCCAGCAGCTTAGTTGGAGCTGGGGCCAACGTCCTGACTTTC.

A few counts support this clone. This rearrangement joins TRBV2 to TRBJ2-7; 9 nucleotides line up with TRBD1. This CDR3 comprises 15 residues. J was trimmed by 4 bases and V by 7 bases; bases with no gene match: 11. The germline V gene encodes CDR1 SNHLY and CDR2 FYNNEI. CDR3 nucleotide sequence: TGTGCCAGCAACCCGGGCGGACAGGGGAGTTACGAGCAGTACTTC. Encoded protein: CASNPGGQGSYEQYF.

This clone has only one observation. The rearrangement links TRBV28 to TRBJ2-7; 7 nucleotides match TRBD2. The CDR3 extends over 14 amino acids. V gave up 8 bases and J gave up 2 bases; unmatched junction bases: 9. Germline V gene sequence: CDR1 MDHEN, CDR2 SYDVKM. CDR3 sequence (DNA): TGTGCCAGCGAACTCGGACGGGGGGCCTACGAGCAGTACTTC. Its translation: CASELGRGAYEQYF.

The V and J genes are TRBV30 and TRBJ2-5; possibly TRBD1 for D (6 bases). The CDR3 spans 13 residues. V was pared by 3 bases and J by 3 bases, with 11 bases between. Per the germline V gene, CDR1 is GTSNPN and CDR2 is SVGIG (reference sequence). The CDR3 spells CAWRDRGKETQYF. DNA of the CDR3: TGTGCCTGGAGGGACAGAGGGAAAGAGACCCAGTACTTC. The variable domain in full, with the rest retrieved from reference TRBV30 and TRBJ2-5, is SQTIHQWPATLVQPVGSPLSLECTVEGTSNPNLYWYRQAAGRGLQLLFYSVGIGQISSEVPQNLSASRPQDRQFILSSKKLLLSDSGFYLCAWRDRGKETQYFGPGTRLLVL.

The chain is built from TRBV6-1 and TRBJ2-7, with a weak D call TRBD1 (6 bases). CDR3 length equals 16 residues. The germline CDR1 and CDR2 sequences are MNHNS and SASEGT. V was trimmed by 4 bases and J by 0 bases, leaving 16 bases between them. The CDR3 DNA follows: TGTGCCAGCAGTGCCCCGACAGGTCTCAGCTCCTACGAGCAGTACTTC. It codes for CASSAPTGLSSYEQYF.

The chain uses TRBV4-2 and TRBJ1-1; tentatively, D is TRBD1 (5 bases). V was clipped by 6 bases and J by 1 base, with 18 bases between them. The germline V gene has CDR1 LGHNA and CDR2 YNFKEQ. CDR3 length equals 16 residues. For the CDR3, the DNA is TGTGCCAGCAGTCCACTATCCCGGGACGCGAACACTGAAGCTTTCTTT. Translated, it gives CASSPLSRDANTEAFF.

This clone was observed a single time. The chain links TRBV30 to TRBJ2-3; 11 positions agree with TRBD2. Germline values: CDR1 GTSNPN, CDR2 SVGIG (reference sequence). V was clipped by 5 bases and J by 4 bases; unmatched bases: 23. This CDR3 comprises 20 residues. The CDR3 loop is CAWPRAGKNTSGGFADTQYF. CDR3 nucleotides: TGTGCCTGGCCTCGGGCCGGGAAGAATACTAGCGGGGGTTTCGCAGATACGCAGTATTTT.

The gene calls are TRBV4-1 and TRBJ2-5; D uncertain. Germline CDR1 MGHRA, CDR2 YSYEKL. This CDR3 has 15 residues. With 0 bases removed from V and 1 base from J, the gap between germline ends came to 9 bases. CDR3: CASSQELFRQETQYF. The CDR3 nucleotides read TGCGCCAGCAGCCAAGAACTGTTTCGCCAAGAGACCCAGTACTTC.